The 21 T cell receptor beta chains below come from one sample, sequenced in a study of T cells in Graves' hyperthyroidism and ophthalmopathy (dated by TCRdb to between 2019 and 2020). The library was prepared using multiplex PCR. This sample was sequenced with an Illumina HiSeq 2000. Amplification of TCR beta CDR3 regions was carried out from RNA transcripts. The TCR CDR3 was subjected to a first round of RT-PCR using the HTBI primer set and the Qiagen OneStep RT-PCR kit. Starting from the raw public reads, TCRdb applied fastp trimming at Q25, assembled clones with MiXCR and retained in-frame beta chains. Rows are combined by CDR3 protein, so each entry shows the most common genes and DNA. The sample table records fewer than 350,000 distinct CDR3 sequences; roughly 19% of these occur just once. Of the sample, 35% to 45% falls within the top ten clones. Sample: blood. The receptors come from a man aged 50 to 59 with Graves' ophthalmopathy.

V gene TRBV15 combines with J gene TRBJ2-1; tentatively, D is TRBD2 (5 bases). In germline, CDR1 is LNHNV, CDR2 YYDKDF (reference sequence). With 0 bases removed from V and 2 bases from J, the gap between germline ends came to 11 bases. CDR3 length: 16 residues. The CDR3 protein is CATSRESSQPYNEQFF. CDR3 bases: TGTGCCACCAGCAGAGAGTCTAGCCAGCCCTACAATGAGCAGTTCTTC.

The chain links TRBV27 to TRBJ2-7; 9 nucleotides align to TRBD1. V was clipped by 7 bases and J by 4 bases; unmatched bases: 8. The germline V gene encodes CDR1 MNHEY and CDR2 SMNVEV (reference sequence). The CDR3 is made up of 14 amino acids. The CDR3 is CASKPGQGGYEQYF. The CDR3 region has the DNA TGTGCCAGCAAACCGGGACAGGGTGGTTACGAGCAGTACTTC.

This chain uses TRBV5-6 with TRBJ2-3; 12 bases are shared with TRBD2. V lost 4 bases, J lost 6 bases, and 15 bases stayed unmatched. CDR3 length equals 18 residues. Germline CDR1 SGHDT, CDR2 YYEEEE. The CDR3 is CASSTPGGTSGPRDTQYF. For the CDR3, the DNA is TGTGCCAGCAGCACCCCCGGGGGGACTAGCGGGCCTCGTGATACGCAGTATTTT.

This clonotype was detected ten times or more. V gene TRBV12-3 or TRBV12-4 combines with J gene TRBJ2-3, with 8 nucleotides matching TRBD1. V trimming: 4 bases; J trimming: 3 bases; junction bases outside the gene matches: 12. This CDR3 contains 17 residues. This chain's CDR3 is CASSSGAGGARTDTQYF. The CDR3 nucleotides are TGTGCCAGCAGTTCCGGGGCAGGGGGCGCGAGGACAGATACGCAGTATTTT.

A remark on this clonotype: This may come from a read error, since a much larger clone is one base off. This chain uses TRBV30 with TRBJ2-3, with D unclear. CDR3 length equals 13 residues. The ends were cut back, 1 base at V and 1 base at J, with 6 bases in the middle. Germline V lookup: CDR1 GTSNPN, CDR2 SVGIG (reference sequence). CDR3 DNA sequence: TGTGCCTGGAGTGCGGCAGGCACAGATACGCAGTATTTT. This encodes CAWSAAGTDTQYF.

This clonotype was counted a few times. The chain uses TRBV7-9 and TRBJ2-7; D ambiguous. The ends were cut back, 5 bases at V and 3 bases at J, with 8 bases in the middle. The length of the CDR3 is 12 residues. Germline values: CDR1 SEHNR, CDR2 FQNEAQ (reference sequence). CDR3 amino acids: CASSPSYYEQYF. The DNA of the CDR3 is TGTGCCAGCAGCCCCTCCTACTACGAGCAGTACTTC.

This clonotype was recorded at least ten times. The rearrangement uses TRBV20-1 and TRBJ2-1; a possible D gene is TRBD2 (5 bases). Trimming cost V 6 bases and J 0 bases, with 12 bases left between them. The CDR3 is 14 amino acids. The V gene's germline CDR1 is DFQATT and CDR2 SNEGSKA (reference sequence). CDR3 region: CSANSGTSYNEQFF. The CDR3 DNA is TGCAGTGCGAACAGCGGTACCTCCTACAATGAGCAGTTCTTC.

V gene TRBV29-1 combines with J gene TRBJ1-2; D possibly corresponds to TRBD1 (6 bases). V was trimmed by 6 bases and J by 0 bases, leaving 11 bases between them. The CDR3 runs to 13 residues. CDR1 is SQVTM and CDR2 is ANQGSEA in the germline V gene. The CDR3 DNA reads as TGCAGCGTGCCGACAGGTTCTAACTATGGCTACACCTTC. Its protein product is CSVPTGSNYGYTF.

J is TRBJ1-2 and V is TRBV20-1; TRBD1 matches at 7 bases. This CDR3 is 12 amino acids long. Germline V CDR1 and CDR2: DFQATT, SNEGSKA (reference sequence). J gave up 4 bases and V 6 bases, and 5 bases lay outside the gene matches. DNA for the CDR3: TGCAGTGCCCAGGACAGGTCCTATGGCTACACCTTC. It yields the protein CSAQDRSYGYTF.

CDR3: CASSLAVSGYTF. DNA of the CDR3: TGTGCCAGCAGCTTGGCCGTTTCTGGCTACACCTTC. The chain links TRBV5-6 to TRBJ1-2; D not certain. V lost 0 bases and J lost 7, with 7 bases in between. The CDR3 runs to 12 residues. Per germline, CDR1 SGHDT and CDR2 YYEEEE.

This clonotype was counted between two and nine times. This sequence joins TRBV6-1 and TRBJ2-1; 10 nucleotides match TRBD2. Germline assignment: CDR1 MNHNS and CDR2 SASEGT. CDR3 length equals 16 residues. The ends lost 5 bases at V and 6 bases at J; junction bases unmatched: 10. The CDR3 here is CASSSMASGRRNEQFF. Written as DNA, the CDR3 is TGTGCCAGCAGTTCCATGGCTAGCGGGAGACGCAATGAGCAGTTCTTC.

This clonotype has a single count. The chain carries TRBV6-1 and TRBJ2-7; D is unresolved. V gave up 1 base and J gave up 2 bases, with 9 bases separating them. The CDR3 is made up of 14 amino acids. From germline, CDR1 is MNHNS and CDR2 SASEGT. For the CDR3, the DNA is TGTGCCAGCAGTGAAGGCAGCGTAACCTACGAGCAGTACTTC. Translation: CASSEGSVTYEQYF.

This clonotype has a handful of counts. This chain uses TRBV5-4 with TRBJ2-1, with 7 bases matching TRBD2. The V segment lost 5 bases and the J segment 7 bases; nucleotides outside the gene matches: 12. CDR1 SGHNT and CDR2 YYREEE come from the germline V gene (reference sequence). CDR3 length: 15 amino acids. CDR3 in DNA: TGTGCCAGCAGTCAAAGCGGGAAAGGTCGAAATGAGCAGTTCTTC. It encodes CASSQSGKGRNEQFF.

V gene TRBV6-4 combines with J gene TRBJ2-3, with a possible D match to TRBD2 (5 bases). The CDR3 contains 17 residues. Germline V gene sequence: CDR1 MRHNA, CDR2 SNTAGT. Trimming stripped 0 bases from V and 1 base from J, with 14 bases between. CDR3 DNA: TGTGCCAGCAGTGACTCCATCTCCCCCGGGGGCACAGATACGCAGTATTTT. This codes for CASSDSISPGGTDTQYF.

This clonotype occurred a few times. The J gene is TRBJ1-1, the V gene TRBV20-1, with no clear D. Trimming removed 4 bases from V and 5 bases from J, with 14 bases in between. Germline V gene sequence: CDR1 DFQATT, CDR2 SNEGSKA (reference sequence). There are 13 residues in the CDR3. Written as DNA, the CDR3 is TGCAGTGCTAATCGTGGGCCCGGGACTGAAGCTTTCTTT. It specifies CSANRGPGTEAFF.

This clonotype has just a few counts. CDR3 amino acids: CASSDRESYEQYF. CDR3 coding DNA: TGTGCCAGCAGCGACAGGGAGTCCTACGAGCAGTACTTC. J is TRBJ2-7 and V is TRBV9; the D gene is possibly TRBD1 (6 bases). From germline, CDR1 is SGDLS and CDR2 YYNGEE. The CDR3 consists of 13 residues. Trimming shortened V by 3 bases and J by 1 base, and 8 bases separated the two germline ends.

This clonotype has at least ten counts. The chain has TRBV20-1 and TRBJ2-3; 9 positions match TRBD2. The V segment lost 6 bases and the J segment 3 bases; nucleotides outside the gene matches: 7. Germline V gives CDR1 DFQATT, CDR2 SNEGSKA (reference sequence). CDR3 length equals 14 residues. This CDR3 is CSADSGSNTDTQYF. As DNA, the CDR3 is TGCAGTGCAGATAGCGGGAGTAATACAGATACGCAGTATTTT.

The chain is built from TRBV24-1 and TRBJ2-1; TRBD2 agrees at 9 bases. There are 16 residues in the CDR3. V trimming: 9 bases; J trimming: 4 bases; junction bases outside the gene matches: 12. Per germline, CDR1 KGHDR and CDR2 SFDVKD. The CDR3: CATSRGLAGNYNEQFF. The CDR3 nucleotides read TGTGCCACCTCAAGGGGGCTAGCGGGAAATTACAATGAGCAGTTCTTC.

The rearrangement links TRBV12-3 or TRBV12-4 to TRBJ2-7; 9 nucleotides match TRBD1. CDR3 length equals 14 residues. V shed 5 bases and J 5 bases; nucleotides not matched to a gene: 7. CDR3 protein: CASSPTGGIHEQYF. The CDR3 bases are TGTGCCAGCAGTCCGACAGGGGGGATCCACGAGCAGTACTTC.

This clonotype was found many times. The rearrangement uses TRBV7-8 and TRBJ2-2; TRBD1 matches at 10 bases. The CDR3 has 15 amino acids. With V trimmed by 3 bases and J by 4 bases, 2 bases remained unmatched. Germline loops: CDR1 SGHVS, CDR2 FQNEAQ. The CDR3 protein is CASSLRTGGTGELFF. The CDR3 nucleotides read TGTGCCAGCAGCTTGAGGACAGGGGGCACCGGGGAGCTGTTTTTT.

V gene TRBV10-3 combines with J gene TRBJ1-1, with TRBD1 as a possible D gene (5 bases). Per the germline V gene, CDR1 is ENHRY and CDR2 is SYGVKD. The CDR3 totals 12 residues. V lost 11 bases and J lost 1, with 11 bases in between. DNA of the CDR3: TGTGCCGCGGGGCAGGGGAACACTGAAGCTTTCTTT. This encodes CAAGQGNTEAFF.